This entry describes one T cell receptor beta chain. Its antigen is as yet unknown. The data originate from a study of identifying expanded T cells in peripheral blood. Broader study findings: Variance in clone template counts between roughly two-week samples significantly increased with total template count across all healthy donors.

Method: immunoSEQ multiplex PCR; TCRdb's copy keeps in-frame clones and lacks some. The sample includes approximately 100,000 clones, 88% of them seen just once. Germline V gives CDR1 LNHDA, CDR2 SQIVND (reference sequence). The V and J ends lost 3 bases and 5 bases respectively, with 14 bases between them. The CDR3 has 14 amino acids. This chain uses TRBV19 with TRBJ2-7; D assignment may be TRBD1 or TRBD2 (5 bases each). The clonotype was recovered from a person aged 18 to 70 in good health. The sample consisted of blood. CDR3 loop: CASSIIAGTHEQYF. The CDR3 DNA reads TGTGCCAGTAGTATCATTGCAGGGACCCACGAGCAGTACTTC.